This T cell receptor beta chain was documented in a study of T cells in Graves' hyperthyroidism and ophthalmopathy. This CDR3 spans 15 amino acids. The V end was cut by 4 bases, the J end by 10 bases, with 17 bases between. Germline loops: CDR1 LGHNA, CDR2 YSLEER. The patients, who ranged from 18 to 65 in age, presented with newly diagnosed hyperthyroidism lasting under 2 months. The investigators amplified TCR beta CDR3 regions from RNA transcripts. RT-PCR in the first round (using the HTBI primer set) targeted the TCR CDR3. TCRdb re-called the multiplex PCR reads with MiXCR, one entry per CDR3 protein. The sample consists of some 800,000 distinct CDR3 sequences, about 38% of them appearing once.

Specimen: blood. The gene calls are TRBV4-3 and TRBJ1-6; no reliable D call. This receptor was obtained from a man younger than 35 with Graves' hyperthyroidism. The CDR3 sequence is CASSLGRRPQSPLHF. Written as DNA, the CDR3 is TGCGCCAGCAGCCTCGGACGGAGGCCTCAGTCACCCCTCCACTTT.